This T cell receptor (beta chain) emerged from a study of PD-1 blockade in mismatch repair-deficient tumors. Study outcomes and limitations: Tumor-resident clones, often undetectable pretreatment in blood, expanded then contracted after pembrolizumab.

TCRdb's copy holds only in-frame clones and misses some; the assay was immunoSEQ multiplex PCR. This table has roughly 80,000 clones, 81% appearing once. This clone has just a few counts. Its antigen is as yet unknown. The CDR3 runs to 12 residues. V was clipped by 4 bases and J by 6 bases, with 9 bases between them. The TCR sequence derives from an adult with mismatch repair-deficient cancer. The sample was peripheral blood, taken 12 weeks after starting pembrolizumab. The V and J genes are TRBV5-3 and TRBJ2-3; D gene uncertain. TRBV5-3 is reported as an ORF; its role is uncertain. The CDR3, as DNA: TGTGCCAGAAGCCGAGCTGGGGATACGCAGTATTTT. Protein product: CARSRAGDTQYF.